The entry below describes one T cell receptor (beta chain). The antigen remains undetermined. This sample was included in a study of vaccination and CD4 T cells after COVID-19. Study overall: Spike peptides, overlapping and drawn from SARS-CoV-2, HCoV-NL63, HCoV-OC43 and HCoV-229E, were used to stimulate cells.

Oncomine TCR Beta short-read sequencing was applied to DNA from cultured CD4+ T cells. TCRdb called the PCR reads again in MiXCR, with one record for every CDR3 protein. The sample consists of about 8,800 distinct CDR3 sequences, under 65% of them appearing once. The treatment denotes: approximately 9-day PBMC culture with coronavirus spike peptide pools or control peptides (ViraFEST assay). The V and J ends lost 7 bases and 4 bases respectively, with 12 bases between them. The CDR3 runs 13 residues. Germline loops: CDR1 LNHDA, CDR2 SQIVND (reference sequence). The TCR sequence derives from a human donor with COVID-19. This chain joins TRBV19 and TRBJ2-3; D may be TRBD2 (6 bases). The material sequenced was cultured CD4+ T cells from blood, taken after SARS-CoV-2 vaccination. CDR3 in DNA: TGTGCCAGTAACCCGGGGGTTGCAGATACGCAGTATTTT. Amino acids: CASNPGVADTQYF.